The 10 T cell receptor beta chains given below trace back to one sample, sequenced in a study of blood T cell repertoires in COVID-19. TCRdb's table, derived via immunoSEQ multiplex PCR, lists solely in-frame clones and lacks some. Of approximately 150,000 clones in the sample, 65% to 85% were seen once. Material for sequencing was PBMCs or T cells enriched from blood (not recorded which). The receptors shown here come from a man aged 70 or older who had been exposed to COVID-19.

The J gene is TRBJ2-1, the V gene TRBV4-2; D gene ambiguous. CDR1 and CDR2 (germline): LGHNA, YNFKEQ. The V and J ends lost 2 bases and 2 bases respectively, with 13 bases between them. The CDR3 totals 16 residues. The chain's CDR3 is CASSQIGSKPYNEQFF. The CDR3 nucleotides are TGTGCCAGCAGCCAAATTGGTAGCAAGCCCTACAATGAGCAGTTCTTC.

J is TRBJ1-1 and V is TRBV9; D ambiguous. This CDR3 is 15 amino acids long. Germline loops: CDR1 SGDLS, CDR2 YYNGEE. V dropped 0 bases and J dropped 1 base, with 10 bases sitting between them. CDR3 amino acids: CASSVAYGGNTEAFF. CDR3 nucleotide sequence: TGTGCCAGCAGCGTAGCTTACGGTGGGAACACTGAAGCTTTCTTT.

The chain links TRBV19 to TRBJ1-6; 7 nucleotides line up with TRBD1. CDR1 LNHDA and CDR2 SQIVND come from the germline V gene (reference sequence). The length of the CDR3 is 15 residues. V shed 5 bases and J 9 bases; nucleotides not matched to a gene: 10. The CDR3 DNA reads TGTGCCAGTAGTGCCGGGACAGTTGGGGTTTCACCCCTCCACTTT. Amino acid sequence: CASSAGTVGVSPLHF.

The chain uses TRBV6-5 and TRBJ1-2; D call uncertain. The V end was cut by 6 bases, the J end by 2 bases, with 7 bases between. Germline lookup yields CDR1 MNHEY and CDR2 SVGAGI. The CDR3 has 12 amino acids. In DNA, the CDR3 is TGTGCCAGCAGCTCTCCCAACTATGGCTACACCTTC. It codes for CASSSPNYGYTF.

This clone was detected only once. The J gene is TRBJ1-1, the V gene TRBV11-2; 7 bases are a match to TRBD1. Germline CDR1 and CDR2: SGHAT and FQNNGV. CDR3 length: 14 amino acids. V lost 8 bases, J lost 2 bases, and 8 bases stayed unmatched. The chain's CDR3 is CASLPGTANTEAFF. For the CDR3, the DNA is TGTGCCAGCCTACCCGGGACAGCAAACACTGAAGCTTTCTTT.

The V and J genes are TRBV9 and TRBJ1-2; D perhaps matches TRBD1 (5 bases). Between the trimmed V and J ends, which lost 3 bases and 6 bases, there was a span of 12 bases. The CDR3 length is 13 residues. The germline V gene has CDR1 SGDLS and CDR2 YYNGEE. The CDR3 bases are TGTGCCAGCAGCGCAGGGCCCCTAGATGGCTACACCTTC. This sequence encodes CASSAGPLDGYTF.

This clone appeared a single time. The chain combines TRBV7-2 with TRBJ1-1, with D uncertain. Trimming pared 1 base from V and 3 bases from J, leaving 9 bases between. This CDR3 contains 14 residues. CDR1 and CDR2 (germline): SGHTA, FQGNSA. The CDR3 DNA follows: TGTGCCAGCAGCTTAGTGCAAGGAGACACTGAAGCTTTCTTT. Encoded protein: CASSLVQGDTEAFF.

This clone has just one count. The V call is TRBV5-8, the J call TRBJ2-6; 7 bases map to TRBD1. The CDR3 covers 16 residues. J lost 5 bases, V lost 4 bases, and 9 bases had no gene match. Looked up from germline, CDR1 is SGHTS and CDR2 is YDEGEE. CDR3 in amino acids: CASSKGQRFRANVLTF. CDR3 nucleotides: TGTGCCAGCAGCAAGGGACAGCGCTTTAGGGCCAACGTCCTGACTTTC.

V and J are TRBV6-1 and TRBJ2-5; 8 bases map to TRBD1. Trimming took 2 bases from V and 1 from J; bases not matched to a gene: 0. Per germline, CDR1 MNHNS and CDR2 SASEGT. The CDR3 length is 14 residues. The CDR3 region has the DNA TGTGCCAGCAGTGAAACAGGGGGCCAAGAGACCCAGTACTTC. Protein product: CASSETGGQETQYF.

The chain employs TRBV4-2 and TRBJ2-7; D ambiguous. Germline CDR1 reads LGHNA; CDR2 reads YNFKEQ. The CDR3 is 14 amino acids. The V end lost 2 bases, the J end lost 3 bases, and 11 bases lay between the germline ends. The chain's CDR3 is CASSQRGAHYEQYF. The CDR3 DNA is TGTGCCAGCAGCCAACGAGGAGCACACTACGAGCAGTACTTC.